These T cell receptor beta chains were read from a single sample in a study of OX40 agonist ivuxolimab in advanced cancers. The repertoire was sequenced with immunoSEQ multiplex PCR; TCRdb's copy has only in-frame clones and lacks some. The table has about 110,000 clones, under 95% seen once; the top ten hold around 0.7%. The sample was CD4+ or CD8+ T cells sorted from blood, taken in a trial of the OX40 agonist ivuxolimab. Receptors originate from an adult with an advanced solid tumor such as melanoma, head and neck, liver or kidney cancer. CDR3s include the opening cysteine and the closing phenylalanine or tryptophan. D genes are given only for firm matches. Size is stated for part of the rows, as once, few or many counts, or as a class when the clone is expanded.

TRBJ1-1,-,TRBV7-8,TRBD1,TGTGCCAGCAGCGATACGACAGGGGTGGGCACTGAAGCTTTCTTT,CASSDTTGVGTEAFF
TRBJ1-3,-,TRBV9,-,TGTGCCAGCAGCGTAACAGGGAGATCTGGAAACACCATATATTTT,CASSVTGRSGNTIYF
TRBJ2-7,-,TRBV4-1,-,TGCGCCAGCAGCCAAGATCTCACGGGCGGGACCTACGAGCAGTACTTC,CASSQDLTGGTYEQYF
TRBJ2-5,-,TRBV7-7,-,TGTGCTAGCAGCTTAGTCCTAGCCGAAGAGACCCAGTACTTC,CASSLVLAEETQYF
TRBJ1-3,-,TRBV30,-,TGTGCCTGGAGTGTTTCCGGCGTGATCTCTGGAAACACCATATATTTT,CAWSVSGVISGNTIYF
TRBJ2-1,-,TRBV11-2,-,TGTGCCAGCAGCTTAGATCCGGGCGGAGGCAATGACAAGCAGTTCTTC,CASSLDPGGGNDKQFF
TRBJ2-1,-,TRBV5-1,-,TGCGCCAGCAGCTTGGCCTCACAGGACTACAATGAGCAGTTCTTC,CASSLASQDYNEQFF
TRBJ1-6,-,TRBV6-6,TRBD1,TGTGCCAGCAGTTTGAGACAGGGGAGTAATTCACCCCTCCACTTT,CASSLRQGSNSPLHF
TRBJ2-3,-,TRBV7-3,-,TGTGCCAGCAGCTTAGTGTCCGATACGCAGTATTTT,CASSLVSDTQYF
TRBJ1-3,few,TRBV5-6,-,TGTGCCAGCAGCTTGCTCCAGAACTCTGGAAACACCATATATTTT,CASSLLQNSGNTIYF
TRBJ1-2,few,TRBV6-1,TRBD1,TGTGCCAGCAGTGGGGGGGGACAGGGGAAGAACACCTTC,CASSGGGQGKNTF
TRBJ1-1,-,TRBV5-4,TRBD1,TGTGCCAGCAGCCCAAAGGGACAGGGGAGCACTGAAGCTTTCTTT,CASSPKGQGSTEAFF
TRBJ2-5,-,TRBV10-1,-,TGCGCCAGCAGTGGGGTTATCCAAGAGACCCAGTACTTC,CASSGVIQETQYF
TRBJ1-1,-,TRBV18,-,TGTGCCACCATCGGGAGTTTTTACACTGAAGCTTTCTTT,CATIGSFYTEAFF
TRBJ1-5,-,TRBV4-2,TRBD1,TGTGCCAGCAGCTCGCAGGGGGCGGGGAATCAGCCCCAGCATTTT,CASSSQGAGNQPQHF
TRBJ1-5,few,TRBV7-8,-,TGTGCCAGCAGCTTAGTCTCGGCCCAGGAGGGTCAGCCCCAGCATTTT,CASSLVSAQEGQPQHF
TRBJ2-3,-,TRBV10-1,TRBD2,TGCGCCAGCAGTGGAGTAGCGGGGAGCACAGATACGCAGTATTTT,CASSGVAGSTDTQYF
TRBJ2-5,-,TRBV10-3,-,TGTGCCATCAGTGAGGGCGGGAAAGAGACCCAGTACTTC,CAISEGGKETQYF
TRBJ2-3,-,TRBV5-4,-,TGTGCCAGCAAAACGGAGGAGCGTGCAGATACGCAGTATTTT,CASKTEERADTQYF
TRBJ1-1,-,TRBV7-9,-,TGTGCCAGCAGCTACGGCAGGGCCCTTGAAGCTTTCTTT,CASSYGRALEAFF
TRBJ1-6,-,TRBV5-1,TRBD1,TGCGCCAGCAGCTTGGAACCGACAGGGGACTATTCACCCCTCCACTTT,CASSLEPTGDYSPLHF
TRBJ1-5,once,TRBV10-2,-,TGCGCCAGCAGCGGACAGTACAATCAGCCCCAGCATTTT,CASSGQYNQPQHF
TRBJ2-1,few,TRBV5-1,-,TGCGCCAGCAGCTTGGCCCCCGAGACTACCAAACTAGCGCAGTTCTTC,CASSLAPETTKLAQFF
TRBJ2-1,-,TRBV6-5,-,TGTGCCAGCAGTTACGCCCCTGGGACAACCTACAATGAGCAGTTCTTC,CASSYAPGTTYNEQFF
TRBJ2-1,-,TRBV6-6,-,TGTGCCAGCAGTTTCTCGAGCGGCACAGACTACAATGAGCAGTTCTTC,CASSFSSGTDYNEQFF
TRBJ2-4,-,TRBV11-2,-,TGTGCCAGCAGCTTAACGACGCAAAACATTCAGTACTTC,CASSLTTQNIQYF
TRBJ2-2,-,TRBV11-1,TRBD2,TGTGCCAGCAGCAACCGACTAGCGGGAGGGGAGCTGTTTTTT,CASSNRLAGGELFF
TRBJ2-3,once,TRBV30,TRBD1,TGTGCCTGGGGACAGGGAACCACAGATACGCAGTATTTT,CAWGQGTTDTQYF
TRBJ2-3,-,TRBV9,TRBD2,TGTGCCAGCAGCGGTCGGGAGGGCTTCACAGATACGCAGTATTTT,CASSGREGFTDTQYF
TRBJ2-1,-,TRBV15,TRBD2,TGTGCCACCAGGGGAGGGTACGAGCAGTTCTTC,CATRGGYEQFF
TRBJ2-5,-,TRBV30,-,TGTGCCTGGAGTCGGGACCACCAAGAGACCCAGTACTTC,CAWSRDHQETQYF
TRBJ1-2,-,TRBV27,-,TGTGCCAGCAGTTTTTCAGGGGCTTATGGCTACACCTTC,CASSFSGAYGYTF
TRBJ1-1,-,TRBV5-8,-,TGTGCCAGCAGCTTGGGTTACGGCTCCTACACTGAAGCTTTCTTT,CASSLGYGSYTEAFF
TRBJ2-1,-,TRBV5-6,-,TGTGCCAGCAGGCCACGGGTCACCTGGAGCTCCTACAATGAGCAGTTCTTC,CASRPRVTWSSYNEQFF
TRBJ2-2,-,TRBV19,TRBD1,TGTGCCAGTAGTCCGCCTACAGGGGGCACCGGGGAGCTATTTTTT,CASSPPTGGTGELFF
TRBJ2-3,-,TRBV4-1,TRBD2,TGCGCCAGCAGCCAAGGAGCGGGGGCCAGAGATACGCAGTATTTT,CASSQGAGARDTQYF
TRBJ2-1,-,TRBV7-6,TRBD2,TGTGCCAGCAGCTTAGGGACTAGCGGGAGTATTAGTGAGCAGTTCTTC,CASSLGTSGSISEQFF
TRBJ2-7,-,TRBV11-2,-,TGTGCCAGCATCTTCACATTGGCCGGGGCGTACGAGCAGTACTTC,CASIFTLAGAYEQYF
TRBJ1-2,few,TRBV6-1,-,TGTGCCAGCAGCCGAGACGGGACTTTCGGCTACACCTTC,CASSRDGTFGYTF
TRBJ2-2,-,TRBV19,-,TGTGCCAGTAGGGGCCCTCAAGGGGGCGGGGAGCTGTTTTTT,CASRGPQGGGELFF
TRBJ2-1,-,TRBV9,TRBD2,TGTGCCAGCAGCGTAGGACGAAGAGCGGGAGCGGGAGAGCAGTTCTTC,CASSVGRRAGAGEQFF
TRBJ1-1,-,TRBV30,-,TGTGCCTGGAGTGTGTCGTATGGGGACTTGAACACTGAAGCTTTCTTT,CAWSVSYGDLNTEAFF
TRBJ2-7,-,TRBV28,TRBD2,TGTGCCAGCAGTTTATGGGGGACTAGCCTCGTCGAGCAGTACTTC,CASSLWGTSLVEQYF
TRBJ2-7,-,TRBV11-3,TRBD2,TGTGCCAGCAGCCCTACAACGGGAGGGGACGAGCAGTACTTC,CASSPTTGGDEQYF
TRBJ2-7,-,TRBV10-2,TRBD1,TGCGCCAGCAGTGAGACAGGACAGGGCATCTACGAGCAGTACTTC,CASSETGQGIYEQYF
TRBJ2-7,-,TRBV6-5,-,TGTGCCAGCAGTTACTCGAACCACGAGCAGTACTTC,CASSYSNHEQYF
TRBJ2-1,-,TRBV20-1,-,TGCAGTGCTAGTAGTAATGAGCAGTTCTTC,CSASSNEQFF
TRBJ2-3,-,TRBV4-1,-,TGCGCCAGCAGCCAAGAGAACTTGAAGGCAGATACGCAGTATTTT,CASSQENLKADTQYF
TRBJ1-5,-,TRBV19,-,TGTGCCAGTAGTAATGGACAGTTCCAGCATTTT,CASSNGQFQHF
TRBJ2-2,-,TRBV9,-,TGTGCCAGCAGCGTAGTGGGGACCGGGGAGCTGTTTTTT,CASSVVGTGELFF
TRBJ2-1,once,TRBV7-9,-,TGTGCCAGCAGCTTAGCGACCGGGACCTACAATGAGCAGTTCTTC,CASSLATGTYNEQFF
TRBJ1-2,-,TRBV18,-,TGTGCCAGCTCACCTGGGGGGGAGAATGGCTACACCTTC,CASSPGGENGYTF
TRBJ1-1,-,TRBV28,TRBD1,TGTGCCAGCAGGGTACAGGGGGCAGGGGACACTGAAGCTTTCTTT,CASRVQGAGDTEAFF